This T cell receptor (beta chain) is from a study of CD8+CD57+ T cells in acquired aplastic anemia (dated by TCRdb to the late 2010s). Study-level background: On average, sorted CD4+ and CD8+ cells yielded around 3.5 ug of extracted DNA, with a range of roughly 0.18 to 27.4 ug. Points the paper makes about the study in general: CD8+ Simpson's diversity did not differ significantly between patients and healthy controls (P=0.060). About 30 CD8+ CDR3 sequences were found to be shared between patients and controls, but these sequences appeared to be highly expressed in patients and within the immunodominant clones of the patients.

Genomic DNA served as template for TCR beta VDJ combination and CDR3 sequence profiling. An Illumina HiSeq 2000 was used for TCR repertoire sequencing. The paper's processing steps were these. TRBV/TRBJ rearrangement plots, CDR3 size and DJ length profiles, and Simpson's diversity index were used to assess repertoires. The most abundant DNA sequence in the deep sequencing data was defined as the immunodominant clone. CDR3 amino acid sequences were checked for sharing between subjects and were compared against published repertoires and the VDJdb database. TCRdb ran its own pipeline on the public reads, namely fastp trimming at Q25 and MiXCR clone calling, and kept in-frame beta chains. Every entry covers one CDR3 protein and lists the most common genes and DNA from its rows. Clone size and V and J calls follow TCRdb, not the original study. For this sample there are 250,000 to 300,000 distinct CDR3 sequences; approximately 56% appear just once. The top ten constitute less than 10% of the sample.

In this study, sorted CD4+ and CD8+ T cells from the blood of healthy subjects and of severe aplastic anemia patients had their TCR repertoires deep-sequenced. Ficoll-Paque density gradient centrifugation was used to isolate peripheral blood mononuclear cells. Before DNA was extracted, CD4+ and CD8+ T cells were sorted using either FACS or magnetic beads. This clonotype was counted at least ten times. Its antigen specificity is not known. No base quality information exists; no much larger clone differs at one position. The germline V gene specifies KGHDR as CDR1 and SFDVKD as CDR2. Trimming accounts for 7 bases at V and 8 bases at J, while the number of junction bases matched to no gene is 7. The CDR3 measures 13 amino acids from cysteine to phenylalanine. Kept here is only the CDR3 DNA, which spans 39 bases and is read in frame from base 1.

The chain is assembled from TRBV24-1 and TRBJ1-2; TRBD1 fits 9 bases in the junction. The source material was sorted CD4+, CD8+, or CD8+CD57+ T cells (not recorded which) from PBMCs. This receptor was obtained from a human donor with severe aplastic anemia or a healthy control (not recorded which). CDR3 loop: CATSTGGAGGYTF. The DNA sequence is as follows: TGTGCCACCAGCACAGGGGGCGCGGGGGGCTACACCTTC.